This T cell receptor (beta chain) is drawn from a study of radiation and T cells in renal cell carcinoma (dated by TCRdb to about 2020). For the wider study: Samples came from a clinical trial, in which primary renal cell carcinomas received 15 Gy stereotactic body radiation therapy followed by nephrectomy 4 weeks later. Across all 55 or so samples, 4,016,671 unique CDR3 nucleotide sequences, encoding 2,658,974 unique CDR3 amino acid sequences, were identified. A total of 53 samples underwent TCR beta sequencing, made up of approximately 26 tumors and about 27 peripheral blood samples. The study at large found these results: Changes in the blood repertoire were not tracked past 4 weeks after treatment. Because pretreatment tumor biopsies were not available, the baseline intratumoral presence of clonotypes could not be determined. In blood, the top tumor clonotypes increased from baseline to 2 weeks after radiation and then shrank by 4 weeks, which suggests a temporary expansion of tumor-resident clones. Because the trial had a single-armed design, the trial could not examine how radiation dose or scheduling affected the TCR repertoire.

The immunoSEQ kit was used, according to the manufacturer's recommendations, to generate TCR beta libraries from genomic DNA. To prepare the libraries, a first multiplex PCR with proprietary primers was run, followed by a second PCR that added unique barcodes, and a bead cleanup was done after each round. Each sample batch included a kit-provided positive control reaction and a negative control reaction. The final libraries underwent checking on an Agilent 4200 TapeStation D1000 ScreenTape, volumetric pooling, and quantification by qPCR. Sequencing was performed on an Illumina NextSeq500 using a MidOutput 150-cycle cartridge, with 156 Read1 cycles, 15 Index1 cycles, and the kit custom primers. The pooled library was loaded at 1.0 pM, and about 20% PhiX control was spiked in. The published analysis was carried out like this. The vendor-processed data were analyzed in R, and a clonotype was defined as all T cells that share the same CDR3 nucleotide sequence. For clone abundance analyses, frequencies were normalized to the 10,000 most abundant clones in each sample. Public T cell clones, which averaged fewer than five per sample, were removed prior to analysis. A difference in abundance of at least 32-fold between compartments was used to define tumor-enriched and baseline blood-enriched clonotypes. Clonotypes expanded or contracted between blood time points were identified with a beta-binomial differential abundance model. Tumor-blood repertoire similarity was measured with the Baroni-Urbani and Buser coefficient, and groups were compared using two-tailed Wilcoxon tests in R. TCRdb stores this immuneACCESS table with in-frame sequences only. Part of the clones is absent; in the studies checked, under half of the shortfall reflects unresolved V genes, and no reason is known for the rest. The V and J calls and clone size are taken from that table; D and trimming were inferred from the DNA. Across this sample there are approximately 100,000 clones, with about 86% seen only once. The top ten clones comprise around 7.9% of the sample.

Reading from cysteine to phenylalanine, the CDR3 counts 13 amino acids. Only the CDR3 portion is preserved as DNA: 39 bases, with reading frame beginning at the first base. CDR1 and CDR2 were assigned from the germline V gene (reference sequence) as SEHNR and FQNEAQ. V gives up 1 base and J gives up 3 bases, and the segment between their germline ends measures 7 bases. According to the study, the label for this sample's time point signals: baseline pretreatment blood. Interpreted using the paper, the treatment or condition label stands for: 15 Gy SBRT to primary tumor, nephrectomy 4 weeks later. To track tumor-enriched clonotypes, serial peripheral blood was sampled from radiation-treated patients at baseline and at 2 weeks and 4 weeks after SBRT. Renal cell carcinoma with clear cell pathology was present in all patients. The QIAamp DNA Blood Mini Kit (Qiagen) was used to prepare genomic DNA for TCR sequencing. Samples were included in the analyses only if all quality control checks were passed.

Worth noting for this clone: Its antigen is currently not known. No base quality values were provided; no much bigger clone lies one nucleotide off.

The sequence was collected from a middle-aged man with renal cell carcinoma. The sequence is built from TRBV7-9 and TRBJ2-7, and the D gene may be TRBD1, 6 bases matching. This sample comprised blood, obtained from a patient whose treatment included radiotherapy and nephrectomy. The DNA sequence follows: TGTGCCAGCAGCTTAGAAGGGGGCTACGAGCAGTACTTC. This is translated as CASSLEGGYEQYF. Full variable domain (CDR3 extended with the reference TRBV7-9 and TRBJ2-7 proteins): DTGVSQNPRHKITKRGQNVTFRCDPISEHNRLYWYRQTLGQGPEFLTYFQNEAQLEKSRLLSDRFSAERPKGSFSTLEIQRTEQGDSAMYLCASSLEGGYEQYFGPGTRLTVT.